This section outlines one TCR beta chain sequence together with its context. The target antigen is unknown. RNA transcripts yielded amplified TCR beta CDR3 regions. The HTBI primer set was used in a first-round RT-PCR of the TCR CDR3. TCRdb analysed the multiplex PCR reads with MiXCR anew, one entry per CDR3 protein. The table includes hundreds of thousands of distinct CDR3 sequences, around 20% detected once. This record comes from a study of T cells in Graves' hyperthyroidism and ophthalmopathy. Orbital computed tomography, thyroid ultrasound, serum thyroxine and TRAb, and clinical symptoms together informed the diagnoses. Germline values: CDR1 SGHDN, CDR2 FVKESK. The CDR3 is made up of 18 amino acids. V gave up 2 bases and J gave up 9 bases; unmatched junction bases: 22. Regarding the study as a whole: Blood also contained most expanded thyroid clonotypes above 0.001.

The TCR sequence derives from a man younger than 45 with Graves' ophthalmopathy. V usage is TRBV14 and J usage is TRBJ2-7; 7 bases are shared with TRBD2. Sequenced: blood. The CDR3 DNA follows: TGTGCCAGCAGCCAATCTGGTCCCTCTAGCGGCACGCAGCATGGGCAGTACTTC. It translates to CASSQSGPSSGTQHGQYF.